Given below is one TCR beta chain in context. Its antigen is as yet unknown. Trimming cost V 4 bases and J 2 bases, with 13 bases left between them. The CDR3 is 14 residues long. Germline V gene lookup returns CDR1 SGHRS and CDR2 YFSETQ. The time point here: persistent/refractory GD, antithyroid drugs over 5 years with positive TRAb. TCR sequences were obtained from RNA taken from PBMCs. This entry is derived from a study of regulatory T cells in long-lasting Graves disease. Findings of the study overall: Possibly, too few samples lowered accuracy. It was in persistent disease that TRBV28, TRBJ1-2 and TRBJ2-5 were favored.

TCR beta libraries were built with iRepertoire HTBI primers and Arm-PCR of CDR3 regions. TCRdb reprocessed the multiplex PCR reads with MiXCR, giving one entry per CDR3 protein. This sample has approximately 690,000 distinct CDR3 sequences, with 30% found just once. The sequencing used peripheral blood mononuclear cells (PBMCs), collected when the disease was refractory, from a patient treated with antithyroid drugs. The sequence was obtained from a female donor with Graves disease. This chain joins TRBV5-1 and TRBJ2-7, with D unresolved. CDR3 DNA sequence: TGCGCCAGCAGCCACGAAGCAGGACCCTACGAGCAGTACTTC. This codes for CASSHEAGPYEQYF.